One and the same sample provided the 14 T cell receptor beta chains below, sequenced in a study of cytomegalovirus exposure and HLA in healthy donors. In the PCR, 60 Vbeta and 13 Jbeta primers were used. Generated by immunoSEQ multiplex PCR, the TCRdb table keeps only in-frame clones and is missing some. The sample yields approximately 120,000 clones, roughly 81% seen once. The sample consisted of PBMCs. These receptors were collected from a woman aged 25 to 39 in good health and CMV-seronegative.

This chain joins TRBV6-4 and TRBJ2-1; 10 nucleotides line up with TRBD1. V lost 4 bases, J lost 3 bases, and 6 bases stayed unmatched. The CDR3 sequence is 16 residues long. The germline V gene has CDR1 MRHNA and CDR2 SNTAGT. The CDR3 DNA sequence: TGTGCCAGCAGTGCCTCCGGGACAGGGGACTACAATGAGCAGTTCTTC. It encodes CASSASGTGDYNEQFF.

In its sample, this clone was seen once. The chain recombines TRBV27 with TRBJ1-2; D is possibly TRBD1 (5 bases). Germline V CDR1 and CDR2: MNHEY, SMNVEV (reference sequence). The CDR3 loop spans 18 amino acids. The ends were cut back, 5 bases at V and 1 base at J, with 23 bases in the middle. The CDR3 DNA reads as TGTGCCAGCAGTAGAATCGGGTGGAGGGAGAGGGGTAACTATGGCTACACCTTC. Translation: CASSRIGWRERGNYGYTF.

The V call is TRBV7-2, the J call TRBJ2-7; no clear D gene. CDR3 length equals 11 residues. Trimming shortened V by 5 bases and J by 3 bases, and 5 bases separated the two germline ends. The germline gives CDR1 SGHTA, CDR2 FQGNSA. In DNA form, the CDR3 reads TGTGCCAGCAGCCTGTACTACGAGCAGTACTTC. It codes for CASSLYYEQYF.

This chain's CDR3 is CASSPWGQGGLETQYF. The CDR3 nucleotides read TGTGCCAGCAGCCCCTGGGGACAGGGAGGATTGGAGACCCAGTACTTC. The chain links TRBV14 to TRBJ2-5; 9 bases line up with TRBD1. The germline V gene has CDR1 SGHDN and CDR2 FVKESK. V dropped 4 bases and J dropped 5; count of bases not matched to a gene: 11. CDR3 length: 16 amino acids.

The CDR3 sequence: CAWRQPGTAGTEAFF. CDR3 DNA: TGTGCCTGGAGACAGCCCGGGACAGCTGGCACTGAAGCTTTCTTT. This chain joins TRBV30 and TRBJ1-1; 7 nucleotides line up with TRBD1. The CDR3 loop spans 15 amino acids. V lost 3 bases and J lost 4; bases outside the gene matches: 11. Germline V gives CDR1 GTSNPN, CDR2 SVGIG (reference sequence).

The rearrangement joins TRBV28 to TRBJ1-2; 8 bases are a match to TRBD1. The CDR3 sequence is 15 residues long. Germline lookup yields CDR1 MDHEN and CDR2 SYDVKM. The V gene end was trimmed by 3 bases and the J gene end by 0 bases; junction bases not matched to a gene: 3. This chain's CDR3 is CASSLGQAANYGYTF. CDR3 coding DNA: TGTGCCAGCAGTTTGGGACAGGCAGCTAACTATGGCTACACCTTC.

The gene calls are TRBV18 and TRBJ1-1; D uncertain. The CDR3 covers 13 residues. Per the germline V gene, CDR1 is KGHSH and CDR2 is LQKENI. Trimming removed 2 bases from V and 4 bases from J, with 8 bases in between. CDR3 amino acids: CASSPEGSTEAFF. CDR3 DNA: TGTGCCAGCTCACCAGAGGGTAGCACTGAAGCTTTCTTT.

The chain links TRBV7-6 to TRBJ2-5; 10 bases line up with TRBD2. The germline CDR1 and CDR2 sequences are SGHVS and FNYEAQ. CDR3 length: 18 amino acids. With V trimmed by 1 base and J by 5 bases, 13 bases remained unmatched. The CDR3 sequence: CASSLVASGGFFEETQYF. The DNA for the CDR3 is TGTGCCAGCAGCTTAGTAGCTAGCGGGGGATTTTTTGAGGAGACCCAGTACTTC.

This clone has just one count. The genes are TRBV4-1 and TRBJ2-2; D is possibly TRBD1 (6 bases). Trimming took off 0 bases at V and 4 bases at J, with 15 bases between the two ends. The CDR3 covers 17 residues. CDR1 is MGHRA, CDR2 YSYEKL, per germline. For the CDR3, the DNA is TGCGCCAGCAGCCAAGATAGTAACAGGGCGGTCACCGGGGAGCTGTTTTTT. Amino acid sequence: CASSQDSNRAVTGELFF.

The gene calls are TRBV7-6 and TRBJ1-4; no definite D call. The CDR3 is made up of 15 amino acids. CDR1 and CDR2 from the germline V gene are SGHVS and FNYEAQ. V was trimmed by 5 bases and J by 6 bases, leaving 16 bases between them. The CDR3 nucleotides are TGTGCCAGCAGCGGGCGGGCCTCTAGAGATGAAAAACTGTTTTTT. Its translation is CASSGRASRDEKLFF.

The V call is TRBV2, the J call TRBJ2-5; TRBD2 matches at 9 bases. Germline CDR1 and CDR2: SNHLY and FYNNEI. This CDR3 comprises 14 residues. After removal of 11 bases from V and 5 bases from J, the junction contained 12 bases not matched to a gene. In DNA form, the CDR3 reads TGTGCCTGCTACCCTAGCGGGGCCACGGAGACCCAGTACTTC. Amino acid sequence: CACYPSGATETQYF.

V and J are TRBV7-9 and TRBJ2-7; D is possibly TRBD2 (6 bases). The CDR3 contains 13 residues. The V gene lost 5 bases and the J gene lost 5 bases, with 13 bases spanning the gap. Germline CDR1 SEHNR, CDR2 FQNEAQ (reference sequence). The DNA for the CDR3 is TGTGCCAGCAGCGGGGCGGGGTTACACGAGCAGTACTTC. Encoded protein: CASSGAGLHEQYF.

This chain uses TRBV9 with TRBJ1-4, with TRBD1 matching over 7 bases. The germline gives CDR1 SGDLS, CDR2 YYNGEE. The V gene end was trimmed by 0 bases and the J gene end by 4 bases; junction bases not matched to a gene: 3. The CDR3 runs to 15 residues. The CDR3 sequence: CASSVAGQSNEKLFF. The DNA of the CDR3 is TGTGCCAGCAGCGTAGCGGGACAGAGTAATGAAAAACTGTTTTTT.

Note on this clone: The same CDR3 can be traced to other DNA sequences in this sample. The chain couples TRBV2 to TRBJ1-6, with 9 bases matching TRBD1. The length of the CDR3 is 12 residues. V was clipped by 6 bases and J by 9 bases; unmatched bases: 0. CDR1 SNHLY and CDR2 FYNNEI come from the germline V gene. The CDR3 DNA reads as TGTGCCAGCAGGGACAGGGGTTCACCCCTCCACTTT. This gives the protein CASRDRGSPLHF. Drawing the rest from reference TRBV2 and TRBJ1-6, the complete variable domain is EPEVTQTPSHQVTQMGQEVILRCVPISNHLYFYWYRQILGQKVEFLVSFYNNEISEKSEIFDDQFSVERPDGSNFTLKIRSTKLEDSAMYFCASRDRGSPLHFGNGTRLTVT.